Listed here is a single T cell receptor (beta chain). The CDR3 is 12 amino acids. Germline CDR1 reads SEHNR; CDR2 reads FQNEAQ (reference sequence). V shed 5 bases and J 7 bases; nucleotides not matched to a gene: 2. The sample originates from a study of T-cell memory formation after mild COVID-19. About the study: For the most part, TCR clusters were specific to one donor.

TCRdb analysed the 5' RACE reads with MiXCR anew, one entry per CDR3 protein. Among nearly 350,000 distinct CDR3 sequences, around 13% were seen once, and the ten largest hold 20% to 25%. The origin of this receptor is a man between 18 and 35 years old who had mild COVID-19 (a few samples of this study predate the infection). Cell type and time point are not known. The material sequenced was PBMCs or a T cell subset sorted from them (not recorded which). V usage is TRBV7-9 and J usage is TRBJ1-1; 9 bases align to TRBD1. The CDR3 region is CASSMGQGEAFF. The CDR3 nucleotides are TGTGCCAGCAGCATGGGACAGGGTGAAGCTTTCTTT. Together with reference TRBV7-9 and TRBJ1-1, the CDR3 gives the full variable domain: DTGVSQNPRHKITKRGQNVTFRCDPISEHNRLYWYRQTLGQGPEFLTYFQNEAQLEKSRLLSDRFSAERPKGSFSTLEIQRTEQGDSAMYLCASSMGQGEAFFGQGTRLTVV.